This T cell receptor (beta chain) derives from a study of vaccination and CD4 T cells after COVID-19. Study at large: Investigators drew the post-COVID samples a median around 93 days after diagnosis, with a range of 35 to 161. Taking of post-vaccine samples occurred a median about 70 days after dose two (range 14 to 241). Study-level results: Vaccine-specific clones numbering 304 of 307 showed spike mono-reactivity in convalescent patients. Relatively few convalescent patients were studied; early post-infection timepoints were not included.

An Oncomine TCR Beta short-read assay was used to sequence the DNA from cultured CD4+ T cells. TCRdb independently ran MiXCR on the PCR reads; one entry per CDR3 protein. The data contain about 7,400 distinct CDR3 sequences, over 40% of them singletons. The CDR3 length is 14 residues. Germline V gene lookup returns CDR1 SQVTM and CDR2 ANQGSEA. Trimming pared 3 bases from V and 4 bases from J, leaving 14 bases between. The treatment denotes: approximately 11-day PBMC culture with coronavirus spike peptide pools or control peptides (ViraFEST assay). Unexposed donor CD4+ T cells predated the COVID-19 pandemic, collected 2011-2018. As to this clonotype: Its antigen is as yet unknown.

The source of this sequence is a human donor in good health. The chain carries TRBV29-1 and TRBJ2-3, with a weak D call TRBD1 (5 bases). Sequencing was done on a sample of CD4+ T cells from blood, cultured in vitro. The CDR3 loop is CSVEAPGISDTQYF. Written as DNA, the CDR3 is TGCAGCGTTGAGGCCCCAGGGATATCAGATACGCAGTATTTT.